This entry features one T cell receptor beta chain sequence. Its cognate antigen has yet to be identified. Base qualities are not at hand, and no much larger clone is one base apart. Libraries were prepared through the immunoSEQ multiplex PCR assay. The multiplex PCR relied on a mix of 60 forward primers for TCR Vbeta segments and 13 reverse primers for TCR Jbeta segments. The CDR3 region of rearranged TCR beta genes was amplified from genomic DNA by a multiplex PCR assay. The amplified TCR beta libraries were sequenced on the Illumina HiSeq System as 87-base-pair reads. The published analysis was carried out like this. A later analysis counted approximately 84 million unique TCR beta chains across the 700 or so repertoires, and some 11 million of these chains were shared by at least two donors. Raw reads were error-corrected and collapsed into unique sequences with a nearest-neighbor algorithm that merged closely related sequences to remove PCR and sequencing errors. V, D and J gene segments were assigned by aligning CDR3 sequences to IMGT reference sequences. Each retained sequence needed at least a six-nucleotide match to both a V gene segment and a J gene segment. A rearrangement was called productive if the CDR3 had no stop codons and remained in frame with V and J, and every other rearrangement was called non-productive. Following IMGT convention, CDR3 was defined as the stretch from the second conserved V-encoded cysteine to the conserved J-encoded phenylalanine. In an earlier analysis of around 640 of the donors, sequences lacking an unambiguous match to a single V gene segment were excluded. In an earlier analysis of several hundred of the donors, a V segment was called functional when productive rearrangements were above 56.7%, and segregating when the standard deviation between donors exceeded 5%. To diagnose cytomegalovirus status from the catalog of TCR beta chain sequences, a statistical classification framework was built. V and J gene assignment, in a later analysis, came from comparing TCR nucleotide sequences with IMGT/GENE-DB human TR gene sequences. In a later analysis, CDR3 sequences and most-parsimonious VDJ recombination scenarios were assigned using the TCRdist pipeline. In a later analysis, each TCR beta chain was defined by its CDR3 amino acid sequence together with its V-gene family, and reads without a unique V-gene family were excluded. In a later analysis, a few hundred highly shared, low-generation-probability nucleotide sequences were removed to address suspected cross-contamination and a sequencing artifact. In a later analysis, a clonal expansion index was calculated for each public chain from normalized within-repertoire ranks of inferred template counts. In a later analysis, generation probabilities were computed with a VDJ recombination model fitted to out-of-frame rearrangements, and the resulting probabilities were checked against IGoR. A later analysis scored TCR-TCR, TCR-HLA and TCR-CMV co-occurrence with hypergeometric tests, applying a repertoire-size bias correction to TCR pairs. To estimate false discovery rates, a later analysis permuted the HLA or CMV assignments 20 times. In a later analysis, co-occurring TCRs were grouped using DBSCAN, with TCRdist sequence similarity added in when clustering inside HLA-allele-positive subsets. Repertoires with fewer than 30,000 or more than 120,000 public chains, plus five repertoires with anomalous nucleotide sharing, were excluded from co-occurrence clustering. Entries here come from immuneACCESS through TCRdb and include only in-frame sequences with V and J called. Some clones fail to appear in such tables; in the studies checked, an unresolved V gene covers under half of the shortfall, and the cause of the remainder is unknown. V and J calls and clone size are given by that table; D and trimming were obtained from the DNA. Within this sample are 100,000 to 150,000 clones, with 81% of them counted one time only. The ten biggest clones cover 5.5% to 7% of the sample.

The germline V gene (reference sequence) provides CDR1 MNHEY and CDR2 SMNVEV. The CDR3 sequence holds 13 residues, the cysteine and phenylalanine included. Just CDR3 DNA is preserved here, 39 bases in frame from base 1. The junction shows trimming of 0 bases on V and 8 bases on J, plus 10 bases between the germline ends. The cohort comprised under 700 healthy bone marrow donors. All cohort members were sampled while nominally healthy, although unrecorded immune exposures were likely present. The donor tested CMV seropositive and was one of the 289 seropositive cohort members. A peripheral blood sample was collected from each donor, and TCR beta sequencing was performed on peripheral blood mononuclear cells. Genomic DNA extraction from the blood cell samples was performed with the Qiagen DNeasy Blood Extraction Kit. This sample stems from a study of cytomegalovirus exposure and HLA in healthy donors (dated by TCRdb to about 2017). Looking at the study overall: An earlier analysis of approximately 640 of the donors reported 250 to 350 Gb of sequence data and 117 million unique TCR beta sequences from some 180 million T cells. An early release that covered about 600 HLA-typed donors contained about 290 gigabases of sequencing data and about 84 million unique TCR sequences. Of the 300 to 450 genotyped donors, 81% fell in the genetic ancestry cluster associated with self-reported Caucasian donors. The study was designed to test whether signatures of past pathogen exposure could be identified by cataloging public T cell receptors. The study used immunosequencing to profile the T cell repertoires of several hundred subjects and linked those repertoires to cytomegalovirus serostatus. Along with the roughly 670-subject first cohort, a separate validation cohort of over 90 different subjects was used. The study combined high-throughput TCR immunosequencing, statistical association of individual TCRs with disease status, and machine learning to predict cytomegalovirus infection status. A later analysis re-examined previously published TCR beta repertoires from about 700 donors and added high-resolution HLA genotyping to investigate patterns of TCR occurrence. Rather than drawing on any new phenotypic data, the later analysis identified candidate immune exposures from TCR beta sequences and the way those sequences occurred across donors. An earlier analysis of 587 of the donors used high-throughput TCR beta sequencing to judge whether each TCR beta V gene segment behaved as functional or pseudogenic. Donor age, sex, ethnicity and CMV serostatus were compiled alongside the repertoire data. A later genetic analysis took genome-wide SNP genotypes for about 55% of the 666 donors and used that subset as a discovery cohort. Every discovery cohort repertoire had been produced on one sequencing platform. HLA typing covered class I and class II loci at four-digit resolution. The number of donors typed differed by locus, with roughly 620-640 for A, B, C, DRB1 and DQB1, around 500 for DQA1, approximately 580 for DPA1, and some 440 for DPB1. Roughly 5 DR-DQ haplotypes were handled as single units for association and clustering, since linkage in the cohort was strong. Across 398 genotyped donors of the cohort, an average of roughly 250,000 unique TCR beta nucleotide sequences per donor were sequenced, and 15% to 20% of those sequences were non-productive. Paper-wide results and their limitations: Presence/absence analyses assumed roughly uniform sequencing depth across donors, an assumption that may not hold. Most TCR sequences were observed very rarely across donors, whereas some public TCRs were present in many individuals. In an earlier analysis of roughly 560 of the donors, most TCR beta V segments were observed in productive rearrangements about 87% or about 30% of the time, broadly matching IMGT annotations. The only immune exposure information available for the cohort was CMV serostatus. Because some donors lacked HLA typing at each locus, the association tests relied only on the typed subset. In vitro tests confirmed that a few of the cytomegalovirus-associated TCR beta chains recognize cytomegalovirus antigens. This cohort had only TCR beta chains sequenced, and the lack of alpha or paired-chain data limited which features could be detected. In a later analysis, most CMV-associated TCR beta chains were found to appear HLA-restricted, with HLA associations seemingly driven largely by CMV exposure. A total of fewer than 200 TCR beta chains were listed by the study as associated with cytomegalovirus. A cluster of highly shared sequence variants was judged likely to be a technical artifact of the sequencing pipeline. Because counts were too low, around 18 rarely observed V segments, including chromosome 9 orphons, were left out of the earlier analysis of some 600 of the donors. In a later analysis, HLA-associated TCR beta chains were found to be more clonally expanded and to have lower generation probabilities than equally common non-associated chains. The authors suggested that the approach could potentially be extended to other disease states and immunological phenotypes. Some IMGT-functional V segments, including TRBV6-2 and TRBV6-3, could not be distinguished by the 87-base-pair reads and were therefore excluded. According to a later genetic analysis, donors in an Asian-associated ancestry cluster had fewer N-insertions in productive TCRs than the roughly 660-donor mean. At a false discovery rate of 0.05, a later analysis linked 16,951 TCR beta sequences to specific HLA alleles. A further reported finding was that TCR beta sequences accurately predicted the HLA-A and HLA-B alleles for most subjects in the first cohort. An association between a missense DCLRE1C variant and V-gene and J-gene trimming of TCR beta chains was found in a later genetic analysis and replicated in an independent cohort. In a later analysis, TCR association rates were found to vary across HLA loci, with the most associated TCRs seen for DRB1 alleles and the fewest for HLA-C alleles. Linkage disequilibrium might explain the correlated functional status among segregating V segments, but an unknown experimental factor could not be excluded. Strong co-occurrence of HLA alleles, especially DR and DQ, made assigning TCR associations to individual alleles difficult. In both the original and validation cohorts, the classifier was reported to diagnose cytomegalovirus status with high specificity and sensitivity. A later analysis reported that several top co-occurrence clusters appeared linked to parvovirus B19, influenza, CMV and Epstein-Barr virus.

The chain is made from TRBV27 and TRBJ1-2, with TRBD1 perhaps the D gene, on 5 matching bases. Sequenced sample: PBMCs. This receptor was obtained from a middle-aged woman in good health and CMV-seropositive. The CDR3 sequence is CASSLSEGQGYTF. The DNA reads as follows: TGTGCCAGCAGTTTATCGGAGGGGCAGGGCTACACCTTC.